This T cell receptor beta chain was sequenced in a study of T cell responses to AZD1222 COVID-19 vaccine. Regarding the study as a whole: The study sampled repertoires only after the peak T cell response.

This CDR3 is built from 18 residues. Per germline, CDR1 LGHNA and CDR2 YSLEER. Trimming took 0 bases from V and 1 from J, leaving 16 bases between them. About this clone: The target antigen is unknown.

The repertoire was sequenced with immunoSEQ multiplex PCR; TCRdb's copy has only in-frame clones and lacks some. The sample lists about 94,000 clones; 75% to 90% were seen once. The material sequenced was peripheral blood, taken 28 days after the second AZD1222 dose. J is TRBJ2-1 and V is TRBV4-3; D is unresolved. This sequence was found in an adult who received the AZD1222 COVID-19 vaccine. CDR3 sequence reads: CASSQEIGVLGSYNEQFF. CDR3 bases: TGCGCCAGCAGCCAAGAGATTGGGGTTCTAGGGTCCTACAATGAGCAGTTCTTC.